The entry below gives a single TCR beta chain sequence along with its context. Its specificity is not known. Researchers used genomic DNA as the template to profile TCR beta VDJ and CDR3. TCRdb fed the reads into MiXCR, producing one record per CDR3 protein. The sample has hundreds of thousands of distinct CDR3 sequences, around 43% seen once. The sample belongs to a study of CD8+CD57+ T cells in acquired aplastic anemia. An expansion of CD8+CD57+ cells by flow cytometry had been shown in patients chosen for sequencing. V was trimmed by 5 bases and J by 3 bases, leaving 8 bases between them. The CDR3 is made up of 13 amino acids. Germline lookup yields CDR1 MNHEY and CDR2 SMNVEV (reference sequence). Overall study findings and caveats: Patients versus controls showed no significant CD8+ Simpson's diversity difference.

The receptor was isolated from a human donor with aplastic anemia. The sample taken for sequencing was sorted CD4+, CD8+, or CD8+CD57+ T cells (not recorded which) from PBMCs. The chain links TRBV27 to TRBJ1-5; D is undetermined. CDR3 loop: CASSEGPNQPQHF. CDR3 in DNA: TGTGCCAGCAGTGAGGGCCCCAATCAGCCCCAGCATTTT.